Described below is a single T cell receptor beta chain sequence and its context. Its antigen remains unidentified. CDR3 size: 16 residues. With V trimmed by 4 bases and J by 7 bases, 11 bases remained unmatched. Looked up from germline, CDR1 is SGHNT and CDR2 is YYREEE (reference sequence). Use of 60 Vbeta and 13 Jbeta primers characterized the PCR. The protocol was immunoSEQ multiplex PCR, while the TCRdb copy is restricted to in-frame clones and leaves out a portion. The sample consists of fewer than 110,000 clones, approximately 73% of them appearing once. This record comes from a study of cytomegalovirus exposure and HLA in healthy donors. For the study at large: Some 200 million T cells yielded 100 million to 130 million unique TCR beta sequences, as an earlier analysis found. Overall study findings and caveats: Later genetic work tied a missense DCLRE1C variant to beta-chain V and J trimming. The authors listed 150 to 200 TCR beta chains as cytomegalovirus-associated.

The sample was PBMCs. V is TRBV5-4 and J is TRBJ2-7; 13 positions match TRBD2. This receptor was obtained from a man aged 25-40 years in good health and CMV-seronegative. CDR3: CASSAGGTSGTGEQYF. Written as DNA, the CDR3 is TGTGCCAGCAGCGCGGGAGGGACTAGCGGGACAGGAGAGCAGTACTTC.